These 11 T cell receptor beta chains originate from one sample sequenced in a study of regulatory T cells in long-lasting Graves disease. Time point given: persistent/refractory GD, antithyroid drugs over 5 years with positive TRAb. Following extraction of RNA from PBMCs, that RNA was used to make the TCR library. To make TCR beta libraries, researchers used iRepertoire HTBI primers and Arm-PCR of CDR3 regions. TCRdb re-called the multiplex PCR reads through MiXCR, storing one row per CDR3 protein. Found here are 390,000 or so distinct CDR3 sequences, approximately 25% of them singletons; the top ten hold approximately 27%. The specimen was peripheral blood mononuclear cells (PBMCs), collected when the disease was refractory, from a patient treated with antithyroid drugs. The receptors were gathered from a woman in her thirties or forties with Graves disease.

The sample holds a few counts of this clonotype. V gene TRBV28 combines with J gene TRBJ2-2; D is perhaps TRBD1 or TRBD2 (5 bases each). The germline CDR1 and CDR2 sequences are MDHEN and SYDVKM. The V gene lost 5 bases and the J gene lost 6 bases, with 16 bases spanning the gap. CDR3 length: 15 amino acids. CDR3 in DNA: TGTGCCAGCAGTCTGGGGAAATGGGGGTCCGGGGAGCTGTTTTTT. It specifies CASSLGKWGSGELFF.

This sequence joins TRBV6-2 or TRBV6-3 and TRBJ2-1, with 14 bases fitting TRBD2. CDR3 length: 15 residues. Trimming took 9 bases from V and 5 from J; bases not matched to a gene: 6. In germline, CDR1 is MNHEY, CDR2 SVGEGT. In nucleotides, the CDR3 is TGTGCCAGTAAAAAGGGACTAGCGGGAGACAATGAGCAGTTCTTC. Its translation is CASKKGLAGDNEQFF.

This chain joins TRBV6-1 and TRBJ1-1; 8 positions agree with TRBD1. The CDR3 is made up of 16 amino acids. V lost 7 bases, J lost 1 base, and 11 bases stayed unmatched. Per the germline V gene, CDR1 is MNHNS and CDR2 is SASEGT. In nucleotides, the CDR3 is TGTGCCAGCAACCGTGACAGGGGAGTTACGAACACTGAAGCTTTCTTT. It encodes CASNRDRGVTNTEAFF.

At least ten counts were recorded for this clonotype. The chain is built from TRBV20-1 and TRBJ1-2; perhaps TRBD1 as D (5 bases). Deletions cut 1 base from V and 4 bases from J, with 10 bases between. Germline V gene sequence: CDR1 DFQATT, CDR2 SNEGSKA (reference sequence). The CDR3 has 13 amino acids. The CDR3 sequence: CSARAGIGYGYTF. The CDR3 DNA reads TGCAGTGCTAGAGCAGGGATCGGCTATGGCTACACCTTC.

This clonotype showed up many times. The J gene is TRBJ2-5, the V gene TRBV3-1; 7 bases map to TRBD2. This CDR3 spans 14 amino acids. Germline CDR1 reads LGHDT; CDR2 reads YNNKEL (reference sequence). The V and J ends lost 7 bases and 5 bases, in that order; junction bases with no gene match: 10. Here the CDR3 reads CASKGSGRGETQYF. CDR3 DNA sequence: TGTGCCAGCAAAGGTAGCGGGCGGGGGGAGACCCAGTACTTC.

This clonotype was seen many times. At one of its ends the junction is not consistent with the germline gene, which may arise from a read error. V gene TRBV28 combines with J gene TRBJ2-7; D gene unclear. The CDR3 extends over 11 amino acids. CDR1 is MDHEN, CDR2 SYDVKM, per germline. The CDR3 region has the DNA TGTGCCATCCGAGACGTCGAGGCCCTGGAATTC. Protein: CAIRDVEALEF.

The chain carries TRBV6-2 or TRBV6-3 and TRBJ2-3, with 7 bases lining up with TRBD2. Germline CDR1 is MNHEY and CDR2 is SVGEGT. This CDR3 has 16 amino acids. The junction had 10 bases not matched to a gene; V was cut back by 5 bases and J by 2 bases. CDR3 bases: TGTGCCAGCAGTGAAGAGGGCGGGGGTCCCACAGATACGCAGTATTTT. Protein sequence: CASSEEGGGPTDTQYF.

This chain connects TRBV28 to TRBJ2-1; 11 bases line up with TRBD1. The CDR3 has 16 residues. V gave up 2 bases and J gave up 6 bases; unmatched junction bases: 6. Germline V lookup: CDR1 MDHEN, CDR2 SYDVKM. CDR3 in DNA: TGTGCCAGCAGTTTACCCGGACAGGGGGCCTTCAATGAGCAGTTCTTC. Its translation: CASSLPGQGAFNEQFF. Filled out from reference TRBV28 and TRBJ2-1, the complete variable domain reads DVKVTQSSRYLVKRTGEKVFLECVQDMDHENMFWYRQDPGLGLRLIYFSYDVKMKEKGDIPEGYSVSREKKERFSLILESASTNQTSMYLCASSLPGQGAFNEQFFGPGTRLTVL.

At least ten counts were recorded for this clonotype. V is TRBV27 and J is TRBJ2-7; 10 positions agree with TRBD2. This CDR3 region has 15 residues. The V gene's germline CDR1 is MNHEY and CDR2 SMNVEV (reference sequence). J gave up 2 bases and V 2 bases, and 3 bases lay outside the gene matches. In DNA, the CDR3 is TGTGCCAGCAGTTTACAAGCGGGAGGGGCCTACGAGCAGTACTTC. Protein: CASSLQAGGAYEQYF.

In this sample, this clonotype turned up a few times. The rearrangement uses TRBV5-1 and TRBJ2-2; weak D call: TRBD1 (6 bases). Trimming removed 3 bases from V and 7 bases from J, with 10 bases in between. The CDR3 has 13 amino acids. Germline lookup yields CDR1 SGHRS and CDR2 YFSETQ. DNA for the CDR3: TGCGCCAGCAGCTGGTACAGGGACGGGGAGCTGTTTTTT. The encoded protein is CASSWYRDGELFF.

This clonotype was detected ten times or more. The chain combines TRBV29-1 with TRBJ1-1; TRBD1 matches 9 bases. The germline gives CDR1 SQVTM, CDR2 ANQGSEA. This CDR3 region has 14 residues. CDR3 amino acids: CTALQGALNTEAFF. CDR3 coding DNA: TGCACCGCCTTACAGGGGGCGCTGAACACTGAAGCTTTCTTT.